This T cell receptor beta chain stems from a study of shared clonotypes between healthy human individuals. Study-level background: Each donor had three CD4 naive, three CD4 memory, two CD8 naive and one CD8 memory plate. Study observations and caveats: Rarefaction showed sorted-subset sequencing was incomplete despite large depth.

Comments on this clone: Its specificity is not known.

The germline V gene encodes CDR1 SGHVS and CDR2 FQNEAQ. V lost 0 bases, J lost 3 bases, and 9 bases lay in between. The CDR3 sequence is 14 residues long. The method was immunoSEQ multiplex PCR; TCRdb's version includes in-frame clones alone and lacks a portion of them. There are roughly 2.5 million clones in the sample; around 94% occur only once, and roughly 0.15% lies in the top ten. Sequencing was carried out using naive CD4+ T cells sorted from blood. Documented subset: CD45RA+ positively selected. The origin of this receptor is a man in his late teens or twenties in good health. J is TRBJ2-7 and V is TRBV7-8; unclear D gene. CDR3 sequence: CASSLAARLYEQYF. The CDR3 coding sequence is TGTGCCAGCAGCTTAGCGGCGAGACTCTACGAGCAGTACTTC.